This T cell receptor beta chain is drawn from a study of blood T cell repertoires in COVID-19. Here immunoSEQ multiplex PCR was the method, and the copy in TCRdb shows in-frame clones only, minus some. The sample lists about 290,000 clones; about 89% were seen once. Enrolled through a virtual design, the participants were between roughly 18 and 100 years of age and came from 24 US areas. The clonotype comes from a woman aged 40 to 49 who had recovered from COVID-19. Sequencing used PBMCs or T cells enriched from blood (not recorded which).

The CDR3 DNA reads TGCGCCAGCAGCTTGGGTCCTACCCGCACAGATACGCAGTATTTT. It specifies CASSLGPTRTDTQYF. The chain links TRBV5-1 to TRBJ2-3, with D unresolved. The germline V and J ends were trimmed by 0 bases and 1 base, with 9 bases remaining between them. This CDR3 is 15 amino acids long. Germline CDR1 and CDR2: SGHRS and YFSETQ.